These T cell receptor beta chains were read from a single sample in a study of shared clonotypes between healthy human individuals. The method was immunoSEQ multiplex PCR; TCRdb's version includes in-frame clones alone and lacks a portion of them. The data hold just over 2,000,000 clones, with over 85% observed a single time. The sample consisted of naive CD8+ T cells sorted from blood. These receptors came from a young man in good health. The CDR3 runs from the conserved cysteine through the conserved F or W. Each record gives: CDR3 DNA, CDR3 protein, D gene, clone size, V gene, J gene. A D gene is named only where the DNA matches it firmly. Some rows mark clone size as missing; the rest say once, few, many or name a class of expanded clone.

TGTGCCAGCCGGGACATACTGTACAATGAGCAGTTCTTC	CASRDILYNEQFF	.	.	TRBV6-1	TRBJ2-1
TGTGCCAGCAGCGAGGGGACTAGCGGGGGAGAGACCCAGTACTTC	CASSEGTSGGETQYF	TRBD2	once	TRBV9	TRBJ2-5
TGTGCCAGCAGCTTAGCGGCCATGCTTGGGGAGATAGGCTCCTACGAGCAGTACTTC	CASSLAAMLGEIGSYEQYF	.	.	TRBV7-9	TRBJ2-7
TGTGCCAGCAGTATGCGGGGCAATCAGCCCCAGCATTTT	CASSMRGNQPQHF	.	.	TRBV28	TRBJ1-5
TGCGCCAGCAGCCAAGATTCCGGGACAGGGTATTATGGCTACACCTTC	CASSQDSGTGYYGYTF	TRBD1	.	TRBV4-3	TRBJ1-2
TGTGCCAGCAGCGTTTCTATAGGCGGGTACAATGAGCAGTTCTTC	CASSVSIGGYNEQFF	.	.	TRBV5-6	TRBJ2-1
TGCGCCAGCAGTGACTCCCTCCAAGAGACCCAGTACTTC	CASSDSLQETQYF	.	.	TRBV10-2	TRBJ2-5
TGTGCCAGCAGTTACGGGACTCTCAACACAGATACGCAGTATTTT	CASSYGTLNTDTQYF	.	.	TRBV6-5	TRBJ2-3
TGTGCCAGCAGTGAACGCGAGCGGGGGGTCGTATCCTACGAGCAGTACTTC	CASSERERGVVSYEQYF	TRBD2	.	TRBV6-1	TRBJ2-7
TGTGCCAGTAGTATAGGACTAGCGGCGAGGAATGAGCAGTTCTTC	CASSIGLAARNEQFF	TRBD2	.	TRBV19	TRBJ2-1
TGTGCCAGCAGCTTAGCGGGGGGAGGGGCGGAGGGAAACACCATATATTTT	CASSLAGGGAEGNTIYF	.	.	TRBV7-2	TRBJ1-3
TGTGCCAGCACCACACAGGGCTCCTACAATGAGCAGTTCTTC	CASTTQGSYNEQFF	.	.	TRBV28	TRBJ2-1
TGTGCCAGTAGTATAATGGGGGCAGGGAGGAACACTGAAGCTTTCTTT	CASSIMGAGRNTEAFF	.	.	TRBV19	TRBJ1-1
TGTGCCAGCAGCCTACTGGAGGGAGGAAACACCATATATTTT	CASSLLEGGNTIYF	.	once	TRBV13	TRBJ1-3
TGTGCCAGCAGCTTAGGACTCCAAGAGACCCAGTACTTC	CASSLGLQETQYF	.	.	TRBV7-9	TRBJ2-5
TGCAGCGTTGCGGGTGGGAGGTCCTACGAGCAGTACTTC	CSVAGGRSYEQYF	.	.	TRBV29-1	TRBJ2-7
TGTGCCAGCAGTTCCCCTCAGCGGGATGTCGGGGAGCTGTTTTTT	CASSSPQRDVGELFF	TRBD2	once	TRBV28	TRBJ2-2
TGTGCCAGCAGCGTAGGAAGCACCGCTAACTATGGCTACACCTTC	CASSVGSTANYGYTF	.	.	TRBV9	TRBJ1-2
TGTGCCAGCAGCGGAGACAGGGTTAGGGCCGGGGAGCTGTTTTTT	CASSGDRVRAGELFF	TRBD1	.	TRBV5-6	TRBJ2-2
TGTGCCAGCAGCTTAAGGGACAGCTCCTACGAGCAGTACTTC	CASSLRDSSYEQYF	TRBD1	.	TRBV7-8	TRBJ2-7
TGTGCCAGCAGCAGCCGGACAGGGGCTACCTACGAGCAGTACTTC	CASSSRTGATYEQYF	.	.	TRBV21-1	TRBJ2-7
TGTGCCAGCAGCTTAGGTACCGAGCAGTACTTC	CASSLGTEQYF	.	.	TRBV7-9	TRBJ2-7
TGCGCCAGCAGCCTACGACAGGGACCAGGAGCCCCAGATACGCAGTATTTT	CASSLRQGPGAPDTQYF	TRBD1	few	TRBV5-1	TRBJ2-3
TGTGCCAGCAGTTTAGACGGGTACTCCTACGAGCAGTACTTC	CASSLDGYSYEQYF	.	.	TRBV28	TRBJ2-7
TGTGCCAGCAGATCCCAAGCCACCGGGGAGCTGTTTTTT	CASRSQATGELFF	.	.	TRBV6-6	TRBJ2-2
TGTGCCTGGAGTGTACCCGGACAGGCGTATGGCTACACCTTC	CAWSVPGQAYGYTF	TRBD1	.	TRBV30	TRBJ1-2
TGTGCCAGCAGCCCTGGCGCCGGGACAGGGGGTGGCTACACCTTC	CASSPGAGTGGGYTF	TRBD1	.	TRBV9	TRBJ1-2
TGTGCCAGCAGCTTAGTGGGGACACCGAACTATGGCTACACCTTC	CASSLVGTPNYGYTF	.	.	TRBV13	TRBJ1-2
TGTGCCATCAGTGAGTCAGAGACAGGTCGGACTGAAGCTTTCTTT	CAISESETGRTEAFF	.	.	TRBV10-3	TRBJ1-1
TGTGCCAGCAGCTCCACAGAGATCACTGAAGCTTTCTTT	CASSSTEITEAFF	.	.	TRBV13	TRBJ1-1
TGTGCCAGCAGCTTATTACAGACTGAAGCTTTCTTT	CASSLLQTEAFF	.	.	TRBV13	TRBJ1-1
TGTGCCAGCAGTCCCCGGGACAGGGGACTCAACACCGGGGAGCTGTTTTTT	CASSPRDRGLNTGELFF	TRBD1	.	TRBV2	TRBJ2-2
TGTGCCAGCAGCTTAGCGGTCCGGGACAGGGGAATTGACGAGCAGTACTTC	CASSLAVRDRGIDEQYF	TRBD1	.	TRBV7-9	TRBJ2-7
TGTGCCAGTAGTATGATGGATTATAGCAATCAGCCCCAGCATTTT	CASSMMDYSNQPQHF	.	once	TRBV19	TRBJ1-5
TGTGCCACCAGCGGATCGACGCGGAGTGACGGGGAGCTGTTTTTT	CATSGSTRSDGELFF	.	.	TRBV15	TRBJ2-2
TGTGCCAGTAGTATCTCTCCAGGCCCACTCTCTGGAAACACCATATATTTT	CASSISPGPLSGNTIYF	.	few	TRBV19	TRBJ1-3
TGCGCCAGCAGCCAGGAGGGAGAAATGAACACTGAAGCTTTCTTT	CASSQEGEMNTEAFF	.	.	TRBV4-3	TRBJ1-1
TGTGCCAGCAGTTATTTTCCGGGCGCTGAAAAACTGTTTTTT	CASSYFPGAEKLFF	.	.	TRBV6-6	TRBJ1-4
TGTGCCAGCACCTTTGGGACAGGGGAAGCTTTCTTT	CASTFGTGEAFF	TRBD1	.	TRBV7-9	TRBJ1-1
TGTGCCAGCAGCTTGGGCGGCCCTGAAGCTTTCTTT	CASSLGGPEAFF	.	.	TRBV5-6	TRBJ1-1
TGCGCCAGCAGCTTGGTGTCGGGACAGACCGCCTACGAGCAGTACTTC	CASSLVSGQTAYEQYF	TRBD1	.	TRBV5-1	TRBJ2-7
TGTGCCAGCAGTGAAGCCCCATGGAGCGGGGAGGTCATATATTTT	CASSEAPWSGEVIYF	.	.	TRBV6-1	TRBJ1-3
TGTGCCAGCAGCTTGCTAGGGGGCGCGTGGTACGAGCAGTACTTC	CASSLLGGAWYEQYF	TRBD1	.	TRBV5-6	TRBJ2-7
TGCAGTGCAAAAACTATTTACGAGCAGTACTTC	CSAKTIYEQYF	.	.	TRBV20-1	TRBJ2-7
TGTGCCAGCAGCTACCTTCTCTACGAGCAGTACTTC	CASSYLLYEQYF	.	.	TRBV7-9	TRBJ2-7
TGTGCCAGCAGCCCAGGACTAGCGGGAGGCTACGAGCAGTACTTC	CASSPGLAGGYEQYF	TRBD2	once	TRBV7-9	TRBJ2-7
TGCGCCAGCAGCCAAGAGGGTGCGGGGGGTGAAGGGTCCTACGAGCAGTACTTC	CASSQEGAGGEGSYEQYF	TRBD2	.	TRBV4-1	TRBJ2-7
TGTGCCAGCAGTTACGCGTCAGGGGGCGGCTATGGCTACACCTTC	CASSYASGGGYGYTF	TRBD1	.	TRBV6-5	TRBJ1-2
TGTGCCAGCAGCCTTTCTTACTTAGAACCGGACGAGCAGTACTTC	CASSLSYLEPDEQYF	.	.	TRBV16	TRBJ2-7
TGTGCCAGCAGCGTGCAGGGATCAGGCTACGAGCAGTACTTC	CASSVQGSGYEQYF	.	once	TRBV9	TRBJ2-7
TGTGCCAGCAGTAACCACAGGGGAGAGAATTCACCCCTCCACTTT	CASSNHRGENSPLHF	TRBD1	once	TRBV2	TRBJ1-6
TGCAGCGTTAGTCTTGGTAGGGCCTACGAGCAGTACTTC	CSVSLGRAYEQYF	.	.	TRBV29-1	TRBJ2-7
TGTGCCAGCAGTCCCCGGGACAGGTTGAACACTGAAGCTTTCTTT	CASSPRDRLNTEAFF	TRBD1	.	TRBV28	TRBJ1-1
TGTGCCAGCAGCCCACTGCACGGCAATGAGCAGTTCTTC	CASSPLHGNEQFF	.	once	TRBV9	TRBJ2-1
TGTGCCTGGAGTCCGCGATGGAGAGAGCCCCAGCATTTT	CAWSPRWREPQHF	.	.	TRBV30	TRBJ1-5